These 28 T cell receptor beta chains originate from one sample sequenced in a study of T cell changes during pregnancy in multiple sclerosis. The repertoire was sequenced with immunoSEQ multiplex PCR; TCRdb's copy has only in-frame clones and lacks some. The sample lists some 80,000 clones, approximately 90% occurring once. The specimen was peripheral blood, collected before pregnancy. The origin of the receptors is a female donor with multiple sclerosis, enrolled in a pregnancy study.

This clone was seen a handful of times. The chain couples TRBV19 to TRBJ1-2, with TRBD1 as a possible D gene (5 bases). V shed 3 bases and J shed 0 bases, with 8 bases lying between them. This CDR3 comprises 14 residues. Germline CDR1 reads LNHDA; CDR2 reads SQIVND (reference sequence). CDR3 nucleotide sequence: TGTGCCAGTAGTATCCAGGGCTCTAACTATGGCTACACCTTC. Its translation: CASSIQGSNYGYTF. The full variable domain, with the rest looked up from reference TRBV19 and TRBJ1-2, is DGGITQSPKYLFRKEGQNVTLSCEQNLNHDAMYWYRQDPGQGLRLIYYSQIVNDFQKGDIAEGYSVSREKKESFPLTVTSAQKNPTAFYLCASSIQGSNYGYTFGSGTRLTVV.

The chain links TRBV5-5 to TRBJ2-7; 8 nucleotides align to TRBD2. The CDR3 runs 14 residues. Germline CDR1 is SGHKS and CDR2 is YYEKEE (reference sequence). V shed 5 bases and J 2 bases; nucleotides not matched to a gene: 6. The CDR3 is CASSRLALTYEQYF. Here the CDR3 DNA reads TGTGCCAGCAGTCGACTAGCGCTAACCTACGAGCAGTACTTC.

The V gene is TRBV19, the J gene TRBJ2-7; the D gene is possibly TRBD1 (6 bases). Germline V gives CDR1 LNHDA, CDR2 SQIVND (reference sequence). This CDR3 comprises 14 residues. V lost 5 bases, J lost 1 base, and 12 bases lay in between. The CDR3 bases are TGTGCCAGTAGTTCTACGGACAGTTCCTACGAGCAGTACTTC. It yields the protein CASSSTDSSYEQYF. The full variable domain, its missing parts supplied by reference TRBV19 and TRBJ2-7, is DGGITQSPKYLFRKEGQNVTLSCEQNLNHDAMYWYRQDPGQGLRLIYYSQIVNDFQKGDIAEGYSVSREKKESFPLTVTSAQKNPTAFYLCASSSTDSSYEQYFGPGTRLTVT.

This clone was observed once. The V gene is TRBV7-3, the J gene TRBJ2-1; 7 bases map to TRBD2. The CDR3 consists of 13 residues. Germline-derived CDR1 and CDR2 are SGHTA and FQGTGA. J was trimmed by 4 bases and V by 5 bases; bases with no gene match: 2. The CDR3 nucleotides are TGTGCCAGCAGCGGGGGGGGGTACAATGAGCAGTTCTTC. Protein sequence: CASSGGGYNEQFF.

The J gene is TRBJ1-6, the V gene TRBV6-4; the D gene is possibly TRBD1 (5 bases). With 3 bases removed from V and 9 bases from J, the gap between germline ends came to 12 bases. Germline V gene sequence: CDR1 MRHNA, CDR2 SNTAGT. This CDR3 comprises 14 residues. In DNA, the CDR3 is TGTGCCAGCAGTGAGGCCGCAGGGATTTCACCCCTCCACTTT. It is translated as CASSEAAGISPLHF.

V is TRBV14 and J is TRBJ2-5, with TRBD2 as a possible D gene (6 bases). Germline CDR1 reads SGHDN; CDR2 reads FVKESK. V gave up 0 bases and J gave up 4 bases, with 15 bases separating them. CDR3 length equals 16 residues. CDR3 bases: TGTGCCAGCAGCCAAGATCCGGTGGGGGGAAGAGAGACCCAGTACTTC. Translating gives CASSQDPVGGRETQYF.

The chain carries TRBV27 and TRBJ1-4; perhaps TRBD1 as D (6 bases). V lost 6 bases and J 3 bases, leaving 11 bases between the germline ends. CDR1 MNHEY and CDR2 SMNVEV come from the germline V gene (reference sequence). The CDR3 contains 14 residues. DNA for the CDR3: TGTGCCAGCAGCAGACAGGTGTCTAATGAAAAACTGTTTTTT. This codes for CASSRQVSNEKLFF.

The chain uses TRBV27 and TRBJ1-3, with 8 bases fitting TRBD1. CDR1 and CDR2 from the germline V gene are MNHEY and SMNVEV (reference sequence). J gave up 0 bases and V 5 bases, and 3 bases lay outside the gene matches. There are 15 residues in the CDR3. CDR3 nucleotides: TGTGCCAGCAGTCAGGACAGGGACTCTGGAAACACCATATATTTT. It specifies CASSQDRDSGNTIYF.

This chain links TRBV25-1 with TRBJ1-5, with a possible D match to TRBD1 (6 bases). V shed 6 bases and J shed 4 bases, with 13 bases lying between them. Germline-derived CDR1 and CDR2 are MGHDK and SYGVNS. The CDR3 sequence is 14 residues long. The CDR3 spells CASRQQGANQPQHF. DNA for the CDR3: TGTGCCAGCAGACAACAGGGTGCGAATCAGCCCCAGCATTTT.

The chain couples TRBV10-3 to TRBJ2-3, with TRBD1 matching over 9 bases. From germline, CDR1 is ENHRY and CDR2 SYGVKD. The CDR3 totals 16 residues. Trimming cost V 3 bases and J 8 bases; bases outside gene matches: 12. CDR3 sequence (DNA): TGTGCCATCAGTGAACCCGGACAGGGGCCCTTGGGTACGCAGTATTTT. It specifies CAISEPGQGPLGTQYF.

This clone was seen just once. The V call is TRBV15, the J call TRBJ2-5; TRBD2 is a possible D gene (5 bases). Germline loops: CDR1 LNHNV, CDR2 YYDKDF (reference sequence). V lost 5 bases to trimming and J lost 5 bases, with 18 bases between them. There are 15 residues in the CDR3. The CDR3 sequence: CATSLYSSRRETQYF. The CDR3 nucleotides are TGTGCCACCAGCTTGTACTCGTCGCGGAGGGAGACCCAGTACTTC.

Concerning this clone itself: The same CDR3 is also encoded by other DNA sequences in this sample. The rearrangement uses TRBV5-1 and TRBJ1-6; 8 nucleotides match TRBD1. V was pared by 0 bases and J by 6 bases, with 2 bases of the junction left unmatched. The CDR3 consists of 15 residues. The germline gives CDR1 SGHRS, CDR2 YFSETQ. The CDR3 spells CASSLAGQGNSPLHF. The CDR3 nucleotides are TGCGCCAGCAGCTTGGCCGGACAGGGTAATTCACCCCTCCACTTT.

This chain connects TRBV13 to TRBJ2-2, with TRBD2 identical over 10 bases. The CDR3 is made up of 16 amino acids. Trimming at V came to 6 bases and at J to 0 bases, leaving 4 bases not matched to a gene. CDR1 is PRHDT and CDR2 is FYEKMQ in the germline V gene (reference sequence). CDR3 bases: TGTGCCAGCAGTTTGGGACTAGCGCCGAACACCGGGGAGCTGTTTTTT. Translating gives CASSLGLAPNTGELFF.

J is TRBJ1-5 and V is TRBV27; unclear D gene. The V and J ends lost 3 bases and 4 bases respectively, with 10 bases between them. The CDR3 has 14 residues. Germline values: CDR1 MNHEY, CDR2 SMNVEV (reference sequence). CDR3 in amino acids: CASSFGRGNQPQHF. DNA for the CDR3: TGTGCCAGCAGTTTTGGGCGCGGGAATCAGCCCCAGCATTTT.

V and J are TRBV7-6 and TRBJ2-6, with a tentative D call TRBD2 (6 bases). V lost 1 base to trimming and J lost 2 bases, with 9 bases between them. Germline V gene lookup returns CDR1 SGHVS and CDR2 FNYEAQ. This CDR3 region has 16 residues. DNA of the CDR3: TGTGCCAGCAGCTTAGGTCCGGGGGCTGGGGCCAACGTCCTGACTTTC. It specifies CASSLGPGAGANVLTF.

The genes are TRBV11-2 and TRBJ2-2; tentative D call: TRBD2 (7 bases). This CDR3 comprises 17 residues. Looked up from germline, CDR1 is SGHAT and CDR2 is FQNNGV. Between the trimmed V and J ends, which lost 0 bases and 7 bases, there was a span of 18 bases. In nucleotides, the CDR3 is TGTGCCAGCAGCTTAGATGTCGGGGGGCCAAAGGTCGGGGAGCTGTTTTTT. This translates into CASSLDVGGPKVGELFF.

The J gene is TRBJ2-7, the V gene TRBV5-1; D is undetermined. The CDR3 consists of 14 residues. Per the germline V gene, CDR1 is SGHRS and CDR2 is YFSETQ. Trimming pared 1 base from V and 0 bases from J, leaving 8 bases between. The CDR3 region has the DNA TGCGCCAGCAGCTTGTCACAGACCTCCTACGAGCAGTACTTC. It encodes CASSLSQTSYEQYF.

V gene TRBV9 combines with J gene TRBJ1-1, with TRBD1 matching 7 bases. J lost 6 bases, V lost 0 bases, and 8 bases had no gene match. The CDR3 is 15 residues long. Germline loops: CDR1 SGDLS, CDR2 YYNGEE. The CDR3 region has the DNA TGTGCCAGCAGCGTAGCGGGAGACAGGGAGTCTGAAGCTTTCTTT. This gives the protein CASSVAGDRESEAFF.

The genes are TRBV9 and TRBJ2-7, with TRBD1 as a possible D gene (5 bases). Germline lookup yields CDR1 SGDLS and CDR2 YYNGEE. This CDR3 has 18 amino acids. V shed 6 bases and J shed 4 bases, with 29 bases lying between them. CDR3 in amino acids: CASIQVDLWVNGAYEQYF. The CDR3 DNA follows: TGTGCCAGCATACAAGTGGATCTTTGGGTCAATGGGGCATACGAGCAGTACTTC.

This chain links TRBV6-7 with TRBJ1-2; D not certain. TRBV6-7 is recorded as an ORF, its role being uncertain. The CDR3 is 15 residues long. Trimming cost V 6 bases and J 1 base, with 15 bases left between them. CDR3 nucleotides: TGTGCCAGCAGCTCAGACTTGGACTGTAACTATGGCTACACCTTC. Translated: CASSSDLDCNYGYTF.

This rearrangement joins TRBV6-5 to TRBJ1-3; D remains ambiguous. V was shortened by 2 bases and J by 0 bases, with 5 bases between the two germline ends. CDR3 length: 14 amino acids. Germline V CDR1 and CDR2: MNHEY, SVGAGI. The CDR3 nucleotides are TGTGCCAGCAGTTACGAACTCTCTGGAAACACCATATATTTT. This codes for CASSYELSGNTIYF.

The chain has TRBV5-4 and TRBJ1-1; D remains unclear. The germline CDR1 and CDR2 sequences are SGHNT and YYREEE (reference sequence). Trimming removed 4 bases from V and 7 bases from J, with 17 bases in between. The CDR3 consists of 14 residues. The CDR3 reads CASSLHQEGFEAFF. The CDR3 DNA sequence: TGTGCCAGCAGCCTGCACCAGGAGGGTTTTGAAGCTTTCTTT.

This chain connects TRBV5-6 to TRBJ2-5; no reliable D call. CDR1 is SGHDT, CDR2 YYEEEE, per germline. Trimming stripped 2 bases from V and 2 bases from J, with 16 bases between. This CDR3 has 16 amino acids. The CDR3 nucleotides read TGTGCCAGCAGCTTCAGCGTTATGGTTTTTCAAGAGACCCAGTACTTC. This codes for CASSFSVMVFQETQYF.

V gene TRBV18 combines with J gene TRBJ1-2; D possibly corresponds to TRBD1 (5 bases). Germline CDR1 is KGHSH and CDR2 is LQKENI. This CDR3 comprises 13 residues. V was trimmed by 3 bases and J by 7 bases, leaving 12 bases between them. Here the CDR3 reads CASSPTALAGYTF. The CDR3 DNA is TGTGCCAGCTCACCGACAGCCTTGGCTGGCTACACCTTC. The whole variable domain, filled in from reference TRBV18 and TRBJ1-2, reads NAGVMQNPRHLVRRRGQEARLRCSPMKGHSHVYWYRQLPEEGLKFMVYLQKENIIDESGMPKERFSAEFPKEGPSILRIQQVVRGDSAAYFCASSPTALAGYTFGSGTRLTVV.

The rearrangement uses TRBV27 and TRBJ1-1; tentative D call: TRBD1 (5 bases). CDR1 is MNHEY and CDR2 is SMNVEV in the germline V gene (reference sequence). The CDR3 has 14 amino acids. V gave up 3 bases and J gave up 5 bases, with 13 bases separating them. The CDR3 DNA reads as TGTGCCAGCAGTTTGCGGGACGGTATGACTGAAGCTTTCTTT. Protein: CASSLRDGMTEAFF.

This chain links TRBV7-2 with TRBJ2-1, with 9 bases identical to TRBD2. J gave up 7 bases and V 5 bases, and 15 bases lay outside the gene matches. This CDR3 has 17 amino acids. Germline V gives CDR1 SGHTA, CDR2 FQGNSA. CDR3 sequence reads: CASSPVGGRGGRNEQFF. The CDR3 DNA follows: TGTGCCAGCAGCCCCGTCGGGGGGCGGGGGGGCCGGAATGAGCAGTTCTTC.

This clone was recorded only once. The chain is built from TRBV9 and TRBJ1-1; D remains unclear. The germline gives CDR1 SGDLS, CDR2 YYNGEE. Trimming took 3 bases from V and 1 from J, leaving 13 bases between them. The CDR3 is made up of 15 amino acids. CDR3 DNA sequence: TGTGCCAGCAGCGCCACACAGACAAGGAACACTGAAGCTTTCTTT. Translation: CASSATQTRNTEAFF.

The J gene is TRBJ2-1, the V gene TRBV5-1, with D maybe TRBD1 (6 bases). The germline V and J ends were trimmed by 4 bases and 0 bases, with 11 bases remaining between them. This CDR3 has 15 residues. Germline V gives CDR1 SGHRS, CDR2 YFSETQ. CDR3 nucleotide sequence: TGCGCCAGCAGCCCGCAGGGGAACTCCTACAATGAGCAGTTCTTC. Amino acids: CASSPQGNSYNEQFF.